The clone carrying this T cell receptor beta chain came up a few times. Its specificity is not known. Germline V lookup: CDR1 SEHNR, CDR2 FQNEAQ (reference sequence). Trimming removed 6 bases at V and 1 base at J, with 9 bases between. There are 14 residues in the CDR3. The entry originates in a study of regulatory T cells in long-lasting Graves disease. Study-wide context: Persistent Graves' disease required over 5 years of antithyroid drugs and positive TSH receptor antibodies.

Whole-study results and caveats: Persistent disease exhibited a predilection for TRBV28, TRBJ1-2 and TRBJ2-5.

Time point denoted: persistent/refractory GD, antithyroid drugs over 5 years with positive TRAb. TCR sequences were obtained from RNA taken from PBMCs. Under American Thyroid Association guidelines, Graves' disease was diagnosed. One endocrinology department in Xi'an, China, was where patients came from. In building TCR beta libraries, iRepertoire HTBI primers were used together with Arm-PCR of CDR3 regions. Using its own MiXCR run on the multiplex PCR reads, TCRdb lists one record per CDR3 protein. Of 400,000 to 500,000 distinct CDR3 sequences in the sample, 21% are singletons; the top ten hold around 15%.

The source is a female donor with Graves disease. The material sequenced was peripheral blood mononuclear cells (PBMCs), taken when the disease was refractory, from a patient treated with antithyroid drugs. This rearrangement joins TRBV7-9 to TRBJ2-2, with a tentative D call TRBD1 (5 bases). The CDR3 DNA reads TGTGCCAGCAGAAGGGGCCTGAACACCGGGGAGCTGTTTTTT. Its translation: CASRRGLNTGELFF. Using reference TRBV7-9 and TRBJ2-2 for the parts outside the CDR3, the full variable domain is DTGVSQNPRHKITKRGQNVTFRCDPISEHNRLYWYRQTLGQGPEFLTYFQNEAQLEKSRLLSDRFSAERPKGSFSTLEIQRTEQGDSAMYLCASRRGLNTGELFFGEGSRLTVL.